Listed below are T cell receptor beta chains from one sample, sequenced in a study of response to subunit inactivated influenza vaccine. One entry per CDR3 protein results from TCRdb running MiXCR on the RT-PCR reads. The sample includes 500,000 to 750,000 distinct CDR3 sequences, 12% to 15% of them seen just once. Here the sequenced sample was PBMCs from blood, taken 12 days after vaccination. Every receptor here comes from a man in his forties or fifties who received an inactivated influenza vaccine. The conserved cysteine and the conserved F or W are not part of the CDR3 here.

j_call v_call cdr3_aa
TRBJ1-4 TRBV4-1 ASSLQAPGRGGRSEKLF
TRBJ2-5 TRBV9 ASSRSGGAVETQY
TRBJ2-7 TRBV4-2 ASSQEPGHKAYEQY
TRBJ2-3 TRBV18 ASSPGHRNGDTQY
TRBJ1-5 TRBV12-3/TRBV12-4 ASSFGQGKQPQH
TRBJ2-3 TRBV11-2 ASSPPGAGGPDTQY
TRBJ1-2 TRBV7-9 ASSSRAGVAGYT
TRBJ2-2 TRBV5-6 ASSSRGLYTGELF
TRBJ2-7 TRBV5-1 ASSSSGGSIYEQY
TRBJ2-1 TRBV6-2/TRBV6-3 ASRQTGGPWGPYNEQF
TRBJ2-7 TRBV6-1 ASSPSLAGELQQY
TRBJ1-5 TRBV20-1 SAKPRTANQPQH
TRBJ2-7 TRBV11-1 ASSFARPRRGDSYEQY
TRBJ2-7 TRBV6-1 ASRGRGGTRPYEQY
TRBJ2-5 TRBV7-8 ASSLAVGGIETQY
TRBJ2-2 TRBV11-2 ASSLVRTSAVQTANTGELF
TRBJ2-5 TRBV28 ASSHGTQY
TRBJ2-2 TRBV5-1 ASSPVRGDGILTGLNTGELF
TRBJ2-5 TRBV7-2 ASSLATKGTQY
TRBJ2-1 TRBV7-9 ASSLAWGVLADNEQF